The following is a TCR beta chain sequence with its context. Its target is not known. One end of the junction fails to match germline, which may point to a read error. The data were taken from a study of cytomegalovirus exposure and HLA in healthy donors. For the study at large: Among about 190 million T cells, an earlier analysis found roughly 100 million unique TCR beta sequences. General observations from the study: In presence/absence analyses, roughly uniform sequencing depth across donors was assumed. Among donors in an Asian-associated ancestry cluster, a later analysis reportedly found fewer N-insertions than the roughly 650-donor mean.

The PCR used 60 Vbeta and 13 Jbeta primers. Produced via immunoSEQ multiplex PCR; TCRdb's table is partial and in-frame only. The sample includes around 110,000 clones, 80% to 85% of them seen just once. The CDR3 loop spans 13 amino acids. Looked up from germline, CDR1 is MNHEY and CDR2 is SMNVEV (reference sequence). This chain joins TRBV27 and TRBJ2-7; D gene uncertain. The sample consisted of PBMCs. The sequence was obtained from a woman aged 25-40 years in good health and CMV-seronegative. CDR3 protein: CASSFTVFYEQYF. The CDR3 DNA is TGCGCCAGCAGTTTTACGGTTTTCTACGAGCAGTACTTC.